The TCR beta chain under discussion was sequenced for a study of CD4+ T cells in melanoma (dated by TCRdb to between 2020 and 2023). With respect to the entire study: The study investigated neoantigen-specific CD4+ T cells in human melanoma.

Beyond this particular receptor, the publication reports: Neoantigen-specific CD4+ T cells in melanoma were reported to have a range of differentiation states. Neoantigen-specific CD4+ T cells were reported to be correlated with the function of CD8+ T cells, macrophages and B cells.

CDR1 and CDR2 were assigned from the germline V gene (reference sequence) as GTSNPN and SVGIG. The germline ends are 15 bases apart after V is trimmed by 0 bases and J by 4 bases. The CDR3 runs 15 amino acids, cysteine and phenylalanine included. Here the CDR3 DNA is all that survives: 45 bases in frame from base 1. Regarding this clone: Its recognized antigen is unknown. No clone much larger than this one lies a single base away; base qualities are absent.

The method was the immunoSEQ multiplex PCR assay. As stored in TCRdb, this immuneACCESS dataset retains in-frame rearrangements with V and J assigned. A fraction of the clones does not appear; measured against another copy, unresolved V genes explain less than half of the discrepancy, and the remainder lacks a known reason. The table for this sample lists 11,000 to 15,000 clones; approximately 62% of them were counted only once. The ten largest make up under 20% of the sample. The donors were people with melanoma. What was sequenced was cells from a culture (not recorded whether cultured in vitro). The chain is encoded by TRBV30 joined to TRBJ1-1; a weak D assignment points to TRBD1 (5 bases agree). The source of this sequence is a human donor with melanoma. The CDR3 has the sequence CAWSVRDGRLTEAFF. The DNA is TGTGCCTGGAGTGTCCGGGACGGGAGGCTCACTGAAGCTTTCTTT.